The present entry profiles one T cell receptor beta chain with its context. Its target is not known. These data come from a study of graft-versus-host responses after intestinal transplantation. Libraries were prepared by immunoSEQ multiplex PCR; TCRdb keeps only in-frame clonotypes and omits some of them. The sample has tens of thousands of clones; 90% to 95% are singletons. Germline V CDR1 and CDR2: KGHSH, LQKENI. This CDR3 contains 13 residues. With 3 bases clipped from V and 8 bases from J, the junction kept 4 bases outside the gene matches. The chain combines TRBV18 with TRBJ1-2, with 9 bases matching TRBD1. This TCR was sampled from a human donor who received an intestinal transplant. The sequenced sample was unstimulated CD4+ T cells sorted from spleen or lymph node cells, obtained before intestinal transplant. For the CDR3, the DNA is TGTGCCAGCTCACCCGGACAGGGGTCGGGCTACACCTTC. Amino acid sequence: CASSPGQGSGYTF.